The 24 T cell receptor beta chains below come from one sample, sequenced in a study of early T cells in non-severe SARS-CoV-2 infection. TCRdb processed the 5' RACE reads anew with MiXCR; each CDR3 protein has one entry. There are about 72,000 distinct CDR3 sequences in the sample; 10% occur only once, and over 6% lies in the top ten. The source was whole blood, collected at baseline. The receptors were sampled from an adult who was a healthcare worker with PCR-confirmed SARS-CoV-2 infection or an uninfected control (not recorded which).

The gene calls are TRBV6-6 and TRBJ2-5, with D hard to call. Trimming took 2 bases from V and 4 from J, leaving 5 bases between them. Germline V gene sequence: CDR1 MNHNY, CDR2 SVGAGI (reference sequence). CDR3 size: 12 residues. DNA of the CDR3: TGTGCCAGCAGTTACGTTTCAGAGACCCAGTACTTC. This translates into CASSYVSETQYF.

This clonotype was seen more than once but under ten times. The chain recombines TRBV6-2 or TRBV6-3 with TRBJ2-7; D is possibly TRBD1 (5 bases). The CDR3 extends over 12 amino acids. CDR1 MNHEY and CDR2 SVGEGT come from the germline V gene. V lost 6 bases and J lost 9, with 15 bases in between. The CDR3 nucleotides read TGTGCCAGCAGATACCAGGGCGACGTGCAGTACTTC. Its protein is CASRYQGDVQYF.

The rearrangement joins TRBV7-2 to TRBJ2-3, with TRBD2 matching 14 bases. Trimming cost V 0 bases and J 6 bases; bases outside gene matches: 8. CDR1 is SGHTA, CDR2 FQGNSA, per germline. The CDR3 contains 18 residues. In nucleotides, the CDR3 is TGTGCCAGCAGCTTAGCGCAGACTAGCGGGGGGGCCTTCGATACGCAGTATTTT. Amino acid sequence: CASSLAQTSGGAFDTQYF.

The V gene is TRBV6-2 or TRBV6-3, the J gene TRBJ1-3; D is perhaps TRBD1 (5 bases). V lost 11 bases to trimming and J lost 1 base, with 21 bases between them. The CDR3 runs to 16 residues. Germline lookup yields CDR1 MNHEY and CDR2 SVGEGT. The CDR3 nucleotides read TGTGCCTCCAGTACAGCGGGACGGACTTCTGGAAACACCATATATTTT. As protein: CASSTAGRTSGNTIYF.

There are a few counts of this clonotype. The chain carries TRBV12-3 or TRBV12-4 and TRBJ1-2, with 8 bases that match TRBD1. With 5 bases clipped from V and 3 bases from J, the junction kept 2 bases outside the gene matches. This CDR3 is built from 13 residues. This CDR3 reads CASSEDRDYGYTF. The CDR3, as DNA: TGTGCCAGCAGTGAGGACAGGGACTATGGCTACACCTTC.

Only a few counts were recorded for this clonotype. The J gene is TRBJ1-6, the V gene TRBV5-4; 7 nucleotides match TRBD1. V shed 4 bases, J shed 6 bases, and the junction held 10 bases outside the gene matches. Germline V gene data show CDR1 as SGHNT and CDR2 as YYREEE (reference sequence). The CDR3 is made up of 16 amino acids. CDR3 residues: CASSGQQGSGNSPLHF. CDR3 nucleotide sequence: TGTGCCAGCAGCGGCCAACAGGGGTCGGGTAATTCACCCCTCCACTTT.

This clonotype showed up many times. This chain uses TRBV14 with TRBJ1-1; D unclear. CDR1 and CDR2 from the germline V gene are SGHDN and FVKESK. The V end lost 0 bases, the J end lost 0 bases, and 5 bases lay between the germline ends. The CDR3 is 14 amino acids. This CDR3 is CASSQDRMNTEAFF. Written as DNA, the CDR3 is TGTGCCAGCAGCCAAGATAGGATGAACACTGAAGCTTTCTTT.

The J gene is TRBJ2-7, the V gene TRBV4-1, with TRBD2 identical over 8 bases. Germline V gene data show CDR1 as MGHRA and CDR2 as YSYEKL. There are 15 residues in the CDR3. V dropped 0 bases and J dropped 6; count of bases not matched to a gene: 7. The CDR3 is CASSQDRVAGREQYF. The CDR3 DNA reads as TGCGCCAGCAGCCAAGATCGAGTAGCGGGGCGCGAGCAGTACTTC.

The rearrangement links TRBV11-2 to TRBJ2-1; TRBD1 might be the D (7 bases). CDR1 and CDR2 from the germline V gene are SGHAT and FQNNGV. This CDR3 region has 15 residues. The V end was cut by 3 bases, the J end by 8 bases, with 17 bases between. The CDR3 sequence: CASSLEGAPFHEQFF. The CDR3 DNA is TGTGCCAGCAGCTTGGAGGGGGCTCCGTTTCATGAGCAGTTCTTC. The variable domain in full, with the rest retrieved from reference TRBV11-2 and TRBJ2-1, is EAGVAQSPRYKIIEKRQSVAFWCNPISGHATLYWYQQILGQGPKLLIQFQNNGVVDDSQLPKDRFSAERLKGVDSTLKIQPAKLEDSAVYLCASSLEGAPFHEQFFGPGTRLTVL.

The rearrangement joins TRBV7-2 to TRBJ1-6; the D is unclear. The CDR3 is 15 residues long. Germline V gene lookup returns CDR1 SGHTA and CDR2 FQGNSA. V dropped 0 bases and J dropped 9 bases, with 12 bases sitting between them. CDR3 in DNA: TGTGCCAGCAGCTTAGCGCCGGGCACCGGTTCACCCCTCCACTTT. Its protein product is CASSLAPGTGSPLHF.

Many counts were recorded for this clonotype. The rearrangement uses TRBV19 and TRBJ2-5; 9 nucleotides align to TRBD1. The germline V gene has CDR1 LNHDA and CDR2 SQIVND (reference sequence). Germline trimming cut 7 bases from V and 2 bases from J; bases unmatched to any gene: 2. This CDR3 spans 13 amino acids. CDR3 residues: CASNRGPQETQYF. In nucleotides, the CDR3 is TGTGCCAGTAACAGGGGGCCACAAGAGACCCAGTACTTC.

V is TRBV11-1 and J is TRBJ1-5; D is uncertain. CDR1 and CDR2 from the germline V gene are SGHAT and FQDESV (reference sequence). V gave up 1 base and J gave up 6 bases, with 7 bases separating them. CDR3 length: 13 amino acids. CDR3 coding DNA: TGTGCCAGCAGCTTAGTTTCTGGTCAGCCCCAGCATTTT. It yields the protein CASSLVSGQPQHF.

The V and J genes are TRBV5-5 and TRBJ1-2, with D unresolved. Germline CDR1 reads SGHKS; CDR2 reads YYEKEE (reference sequence). The CDR3 consists of 13 residues. V was clipped by 0 bases and J by 2 bases, with 5 bases between them. CDR3 bases: TGTGCCAGCAGCTTGGGCGGGAACTATGGCTACACCTTC. The encoded protein is CASSLGGNYGYTF.

This clonotype was observed many times. Here the CDR3 DNA reads TGCAGTGCAACAAAACTAGCGGGGGGGCCGACTAGCACAGATACGCAGTATTTT. It yields the protein CSATKLAGGPTSTDTQYF. The V gene is TRBV20-1, the J gene TRBJ2-3; the match to TRBD2 covers 13 bases. Germline loops: CDR1 DFQATT, CDR2 SNEGSKA (reference sequence). This CDR3 comprises 18 residues. J gave up 0 bases and V 6 bases, and 12 bases lay outside the gene matches.

There are many counts of this clonotype. The DNA for the CDR3 is TGTGCCAGCAGTTACGGGGGGTTTACAGAGTTGATTGAAGCTTTCTTT. Residues: CASSYGGFTELIEAFF. The rearrangement uses TRBV6-5 and TRBJ1-1, with D possibly TRBD1 on 5 matching bases. CDR3 size: 16 residues. Looked up from germline, CDR1 is MNHEY and CDR2 is SVGAGI. Trimming stripped 2 bases from V and 7 bases from J, with 20 bases between.

The J gene is TRBJ2-3, the V gene TRBV3-1; TRBD2 matches 9 bases. CDR1 is LGHDT and CDR2 is YNNKEL in the germline V gene (reference sequence). Trimming at V came to 0 bases and at J to 3 bases, leaving 4 bases not matched to a gene. The CDR3 extends over 16 amino acids. The DNA of the CDR3 is TGTGCCAGCAGCCAAGAGTGGCGGGGGGGAACAGATACGCAGTATTTT. Protein: CASSQEWRGGTDTQYF.

The chain carries TRBV6-2 or TRBV6-3 and TRBJ2-5; 14 nucleotides agree with TRBD2. Germline V lookup: CDR1 MNHEY, CDR2 SVGEGT. V lost 4 bases, J lost 0 bases, and 10 bases stayed unmatched. This CDR3 is built from 19 residues. The CDR3 DNA reads as TGTGCCAGCAGTTCGAATTCGGGACTAGCGGGGGCCTACCAAGAGACCCAGTACTTC. Amino acids: CASSSNSGLAGAYQETQYF.

This chain uses TRBV7-2 with TRBJ2-1; the D gene is possibly TRBD2 (5 bases). In germline, CDR1 is SGHTA, CDR2 FQGNSA. The CDR3 is 14 amino acids. V was cut by 2 bases and J by 8 bases, with 13 bases left in between. The CDR3 protein is CASSLPKRKDEQFF. CDR3 DNA: TGTGCCAGCAGCTTACCCAAGCGGAAGGATGAGCAGTTCTTC. Full variable domain (missing parts from reference TRBV7-2 and TRBJ2-1): GAGVSQSPSNKVTEKGKDVELRCDPISGHTALYWYRQSLGQGLEFLIYFQGNSAPDKSGLPSDRFSAERTGGSVSTLTIQRTQQEDSAVYLCASSLPKRKDEQFFGPGTRLTVL.

This clonotype was seen a few times. V gene TRBV30 combines with J gene TRBJ1-6; 7 nucleotides align to TRBD1. The trim removed 4 bases at V and 10 bases at J, leaving 19 bases unmatched. The germline CDR1 and CDR2 sequences are GTSNPN and SVGIG (reference sequence). The CDR3 spans 17 residues. Here the CDR3 DNA reads TGTGCCTGGAATTACTTGCCGACAGGGTTAAGAAGCTCACCCCTCCACTTT. Translated, it gives CAWNYLPTGLRSSPLHF.

This clonotype was recorded at least ten times. This chain connects TRBV12-3 or TRBV12-4 to TRBJ1-1; D possibly corresponds to TRBD1 (6 bases). The CDR3 consists of 14 residues. Trimming pared 7 bases from V and 1 base from J, leaving 13 bases between. CDR3 sequence reads: CASNPGHSNTEAFF. In DNA, the CDR3 is TGTGCCAGCAACCCGGGACACTCGAACACTGAAGCTTTCTTT.

As DNA, the CDR3 is TGTGCCAGCAGCTCGGACAGGGGCAACATTCAGTACTTC. This encodes CASSSDRGNIQYF. The V gene is TRBV7-2, the J gene TRBJ2-4, with 9 bases lining up with TRBD1. Germline CDR1 SGHTA, CDR2 FQGNSA. J was trimmed by 7 bases and V by 4 bases; bases with no gene match: 2. The CDR3 length is 13 residues.

This clonotype was seen a handful of times. The chain joins TRBV29-1 to TRBJ2-2; TRBD1 matches at 7 bases. The CDR3 has 15 amino acids. V lost 4 bases to trimming and J lost 0 bases; unmatched junction nucleotides: 5. Looked up from germline, CDR1 is SQVTM and CDR2 is ANQGSEA. Here the CDR3 DNA reads TGCAGCGTTGGCGGACAGGCGGCGAACACCGGGGAGCTGTTTTTT. This translates into CSVGGQAANTGELFF.

This clonotype was picked up many times. DNA for the CDR3: TGCGCCAGCAGCTTGTTAGGGCGTAGGCCCCAGCATTTT. It is translated as CASSLLGRRPQHF. The chain has TRBV5-1 and TRBJ1-5; D is uncertain. CDR1 and CDR2 from the germline V gene are SGHRS and YFSETQ. Trimming shortened V by 1 base and J by 9 bases, and 11 bases separated the two germline ends. The CDR3 has 13 amino acids.

This clonotype was seen ten or more times. This chain links TRBV6-2 or TRBV6-3 with TRBJ1-6; possible D gene TRBD1, 6 bases. From germline, CDR1 is MNHEY and CDR2 SVGEGT. V lost 8 bases and J 7 bases, leaving 15 bases between the germline ends. The CDR3 loop spans 14 amino acids. In DNA, the CDR3 is TGTGCCAGCGGACAGACAGGACTGAATTCACCCCTCCACTTT. This codes for CASGQTGLNSPLHF.